These T cell receptor beta chains were read from a single sample in a study of shared clonotypes between healthy human individuals. The data were produced by immunoSEQ multiplex PCR, yet TCRdb's version contains in-frame clones alone and is incomplete. The repertoire holds millions of clones, with roughly nine tenths as singletons. Sequencing used naive CD4+ T cells sorted from blood. The receptors were sampled from a man aged 18 to 30 in good health. CDR3s include the opening cysteine and the closing phenylalanine or tryptophan. A D gene is named only where the DNA matches it firmly.

>.|TRBJ1-1|TRBV19
CASMRLTEAFF
>.|TRBJ1-2|TRBV7-8
CASSLERGGYTF
>.|TRBJ2-7|TRBV13
CASSLKWQGTYEQYF
>.|TRBJ2-7|TRBV10-1
CASSEGETYEQYF
>.|TRBJ2-7|TRBV2
CASIGGRGSYEQYF
>.|TRBJ2-2|TRBV7-2
CASSFESLAGELFF
>TRBD1|TRBJ2-2|TRBV25-1
CASTGQGSTGELFF
>TRBD1|TRBJ1-3|TRBV11-2
CASSLPTGRNTIYF
>.|TRBJ1-2|TRBV19
CASSIAGVGQNSYTF
>.|TRBJ2-5|TRBV9
CASSQGTGGETQYF
>.|TRBJ2-5|TRBV25-1
CATIGIGRGTQYF
>TRBD2|TRBJ2-1|TRBV10-1
CAIPTYSGGTNSYNEQFF
>.|TRBJ1-5|TRBV5-1
CASSQGPENQPQHF
>.|TRBJ1-2|TRBV11-2
CASSLESGGYGYTF
>.|TRBJ2-1|TRBV5-1
CASSLAGGFYNEQFF
>.|TRBJ2-7|TRBV5-6
CASTRDGRQYF
>.|TRBJ2-6|TRBV10-3
CAISEHQGPSGANVLTF